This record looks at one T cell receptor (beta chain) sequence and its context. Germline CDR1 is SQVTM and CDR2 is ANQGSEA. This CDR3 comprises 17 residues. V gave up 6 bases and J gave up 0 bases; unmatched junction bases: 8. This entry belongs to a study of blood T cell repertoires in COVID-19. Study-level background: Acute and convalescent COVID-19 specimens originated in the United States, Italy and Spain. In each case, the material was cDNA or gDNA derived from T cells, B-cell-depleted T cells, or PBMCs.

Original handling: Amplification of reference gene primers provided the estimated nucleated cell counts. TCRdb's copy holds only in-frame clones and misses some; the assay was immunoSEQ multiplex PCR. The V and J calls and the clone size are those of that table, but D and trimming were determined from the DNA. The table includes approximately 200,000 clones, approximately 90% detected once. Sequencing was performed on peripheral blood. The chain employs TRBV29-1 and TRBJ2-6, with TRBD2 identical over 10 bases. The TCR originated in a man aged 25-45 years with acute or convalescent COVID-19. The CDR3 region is CSVAGGRGDSGANVLTF. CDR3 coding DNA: TGCAGCGTAGCGGGAGGGCGCGGGGACTCTGGGGCCAACGTCCTGACTTTC.